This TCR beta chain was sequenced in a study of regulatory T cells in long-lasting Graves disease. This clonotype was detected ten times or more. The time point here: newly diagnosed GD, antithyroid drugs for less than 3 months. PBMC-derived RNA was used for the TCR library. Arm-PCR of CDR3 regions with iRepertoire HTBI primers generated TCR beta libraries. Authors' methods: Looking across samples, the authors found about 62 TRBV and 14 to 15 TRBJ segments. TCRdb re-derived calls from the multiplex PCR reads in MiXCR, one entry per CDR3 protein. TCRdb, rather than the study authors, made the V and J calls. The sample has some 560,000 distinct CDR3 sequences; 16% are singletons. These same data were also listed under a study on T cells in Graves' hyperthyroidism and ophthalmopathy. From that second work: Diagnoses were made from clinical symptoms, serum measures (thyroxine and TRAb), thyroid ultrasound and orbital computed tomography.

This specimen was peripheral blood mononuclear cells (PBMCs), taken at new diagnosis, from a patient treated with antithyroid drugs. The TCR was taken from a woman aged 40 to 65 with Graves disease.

CDR3 loop: CASSPGGQTNEQFF. The CDR3 coding sequence is TGTGCCAGCAGCCCAGGGGGACAGACCAATGAGCAGTTCTTC. The chain joins TRBV11-2 to TRBJ2-1; 7 bases match TRBD1. The CDR3 runs 14 residues. Trimming cost V 5 bases and J 6 bases; bases outside gene matches: 7. Germline V gene data show CDR1 as SGHAT and CDR2 as FQNNGV.